This TCR beta chain came from a study of blood T cell repertoires in COVID-19. Study-wide background: The United States, Italy and Spain were the sources of the acute and convalescent COVID-19 samples. PBMCs, B-cell-depleted T cells, or T cells were the source of the cDNA or gDNA that made up the material.

In the authors' methods: Estimation of nucleated cell counts relied on the amplification of reference gene primers. The data were produced by immunoSEQ multiplex PCR, yet TCRdb's version contains in-frame clones alone and is incomplete. V, J and clone size were drawn from that table, and D and trimming were deduced from the DNA. This sample has under 300,000 clones, with approximately 90% found just once. The V gene's germline CDR1 is SEHNR and CDR2 FQNEAQ (reference sequence). The J segment lost 7 bases and the V segment lost 4 bases, leaving 3 bases of the junction unmatched. CDR3 length: 13 amino acids.

The TCR was taken from a woman in her 30s with active or convalescent COVID-19. The sequencing input was peripheral blood. V usage is TRBV7-9 and J usage is TRBJ2-2; TRBD1 matches 7 bases. CDR3 residues: CASSSPGGGELFF. As DNA, the CDR3 is TGTGCCAGCAGCTCCCCAGGGGGCGGGGAGCTGTTTTTT.